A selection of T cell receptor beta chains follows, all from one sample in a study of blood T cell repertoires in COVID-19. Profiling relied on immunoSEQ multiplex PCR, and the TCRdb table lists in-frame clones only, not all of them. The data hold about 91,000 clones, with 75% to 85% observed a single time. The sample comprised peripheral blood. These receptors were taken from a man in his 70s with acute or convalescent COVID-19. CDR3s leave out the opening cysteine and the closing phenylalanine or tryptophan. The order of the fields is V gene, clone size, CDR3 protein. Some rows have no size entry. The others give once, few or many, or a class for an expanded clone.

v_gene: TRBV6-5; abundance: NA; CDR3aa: ASRMNRDQPQH
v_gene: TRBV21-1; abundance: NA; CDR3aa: ASSKRTSGSCPYNEQF
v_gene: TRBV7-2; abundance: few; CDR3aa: ASSLMREAGELF
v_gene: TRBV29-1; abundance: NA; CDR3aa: SVADTGELF
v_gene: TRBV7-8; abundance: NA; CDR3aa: ASSLVQGGNQPQH
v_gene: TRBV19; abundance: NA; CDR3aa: ASSIDRDRDTEAF
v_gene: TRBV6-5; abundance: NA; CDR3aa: ASSRLAATAYEQY
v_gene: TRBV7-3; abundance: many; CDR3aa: ASSQGGAINEQF
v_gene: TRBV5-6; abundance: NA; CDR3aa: ASSLGLVTGKLF
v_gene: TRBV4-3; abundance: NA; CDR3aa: ASSPGYSENIQY
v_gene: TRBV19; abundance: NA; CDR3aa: ASSAYQGEDEQF
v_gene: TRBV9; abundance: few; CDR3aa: ASSASQGNYGYT
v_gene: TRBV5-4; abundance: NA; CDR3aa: ASSSGTSGGYEQY
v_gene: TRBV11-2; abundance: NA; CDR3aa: ASSLVGQGVYEQF
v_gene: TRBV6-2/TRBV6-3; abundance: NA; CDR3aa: ASSYSGGGRAQETQY
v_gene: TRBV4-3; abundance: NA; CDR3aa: ASSQDPQRGSGELF
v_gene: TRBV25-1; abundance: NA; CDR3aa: ASGGEGLKTDTQY
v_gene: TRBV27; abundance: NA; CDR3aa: ASRVTGGGGYT
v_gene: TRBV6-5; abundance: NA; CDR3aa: ASSRQGARTDTQY
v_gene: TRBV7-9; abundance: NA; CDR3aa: ASSVGARGRAVETQY
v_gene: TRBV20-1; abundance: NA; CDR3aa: SASRTGQETQY
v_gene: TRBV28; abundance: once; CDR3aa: ASSPQGEREKGQF
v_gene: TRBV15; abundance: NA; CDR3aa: ATSGGGPRSGNTIY
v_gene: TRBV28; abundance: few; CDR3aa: ASSPTGGTDTQY
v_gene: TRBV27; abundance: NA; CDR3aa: ASSFLLSGRTHNEQF
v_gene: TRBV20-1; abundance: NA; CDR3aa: SASTGGRTDTQY
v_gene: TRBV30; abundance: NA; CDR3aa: AWNLAGGSYSTDTQY
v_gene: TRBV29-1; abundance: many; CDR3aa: SVGDQPQH
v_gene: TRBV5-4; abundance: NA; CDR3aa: ASSRGAQLYEQY
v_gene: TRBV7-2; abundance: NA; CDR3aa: ASSLQGAGNQPQH
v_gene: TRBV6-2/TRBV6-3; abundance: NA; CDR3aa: ASSYPSRGIRNIQY
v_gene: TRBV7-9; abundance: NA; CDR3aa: ASSLHGGRNTEAF
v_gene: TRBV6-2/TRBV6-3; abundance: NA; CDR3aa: ASSSSQTPNYGYT
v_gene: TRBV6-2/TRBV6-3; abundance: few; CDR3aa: ASSYSGGASQPQH
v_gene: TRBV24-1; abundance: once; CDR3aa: ATSDSGLAGPVEEQF
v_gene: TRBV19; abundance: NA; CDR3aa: ASSPLVRGLETQY
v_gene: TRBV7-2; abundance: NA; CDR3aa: ASSASASWNEQF
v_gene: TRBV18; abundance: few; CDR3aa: ASSDTGGSYNEQF
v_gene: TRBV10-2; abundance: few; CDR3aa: ASSERLAGNYEQY
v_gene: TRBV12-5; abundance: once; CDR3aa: ASALSGSALNEQF
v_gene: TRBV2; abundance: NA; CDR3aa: ASSRTSQGDTQY
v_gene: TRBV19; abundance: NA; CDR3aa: ASSTTGTGGGYT
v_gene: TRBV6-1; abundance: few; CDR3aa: ASSDTSVGYT
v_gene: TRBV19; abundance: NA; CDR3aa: ASSMGSGGTDTQY
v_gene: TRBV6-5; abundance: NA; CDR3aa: ASSYERGSGANVLT
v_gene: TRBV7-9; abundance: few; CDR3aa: ASSSRGGGSYNEQF
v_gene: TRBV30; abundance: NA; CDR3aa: AWEVPMAYGYT
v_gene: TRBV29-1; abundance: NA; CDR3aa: SVVGSSGNTIY
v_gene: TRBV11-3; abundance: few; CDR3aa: ASSLQNTEAF
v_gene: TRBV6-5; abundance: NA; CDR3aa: ASSYSTGGYNEQF
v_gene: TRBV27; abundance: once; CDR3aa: ASSLQGYTGELF
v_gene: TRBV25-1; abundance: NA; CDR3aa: ASSVTGQTSYT
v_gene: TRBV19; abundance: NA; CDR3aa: ASSMGGDVTEAF
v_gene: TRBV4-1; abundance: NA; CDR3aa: ASSPGVADTQY
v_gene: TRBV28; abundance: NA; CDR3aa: ASSLYFGRNEKLF
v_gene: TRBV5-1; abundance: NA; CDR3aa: ASSATVAEKLF